This T cell receptor beta chain is from a study of T cell responses to AZD1222 COVID-19 vaccine. Germline trimming cut 1 base from V and 3 bases from J; bases unmatched to any gene: 4. The V gene's germline CDR1 is LGHNA and CDR2 YNFKEQ. The CDR3 loop spans 16 amino acids. Generated by immunoSEQ multiplex PCR, the TCRdb table keeps only in-frame clones and is missing some. The sample shows more than 250,000 clones, roughly 93% of them seen only once. This clone has just a few counts. This chain joins TRBV4-2 and TRBJ2-1; 9 bases line up with TRBD2. This receptor was taken from an adult in good health. The sequenced sample was peripheral blood, obtained on day 0 of AZD1222 vaccination. This CDR3 is CASSQVSGGNYNEQFF. The CDR3 bases are TGTGCCAGCAGCCAAGTAAGCGGGGGGAACTACAATGAGCAGTTCTTC.